Listed below are T cell receptor beta chains from one sample, sequenced in a study of blood T cell repertoires in COVID-19. The table came from immunoSEQ multiplex PCR; TCRdb's copy has only in-frame clones and leaves some out. The data hold around 270,000 clones, with around 87% observed a single time. Source material: peripheral blood. These receptors originate from a woman aged 50 to 60 with acute or convalescent COVID-19. CDR3s leave out the opening cysteine and the closing phenylalanine or tryptophan. Fields, in order: clone size, J gene, V gene, CDR3 protein. Where a row states a size, it is once, few, many or the class of an expanded clone; other rows omit it.

size: NA
J: TRBJ1-6
V: TRBV9
CDR3: ASSAGQLYNSPLH

size: NA
J: TRBJ2-2
V: TRBV5-1
CDR3: ASSLGPLSANTGELF

size: NA
J: TRBJ2-1
V: TRBV11-2
CDR3: ASSLTGTSLYEQF

size: NA
J: TRBJ2-5
V: TRBV5-1
CDR3: ASSGGAGGETQY

size: once
J: TRBJ2-7
V: TRBV28
CDR3: ASSFPQGHPYEQY

size: NA
J: TRBJ1-2
V: TRBV6-5
CDR3: ASSYSTGYGYT

size: NA
J: TRBJ2-7
V: TRBV29-1
CDR3: SVSDRGTAYEQY

size: NA
J: TRBJ2-3
V: TRBV7-2
CDR3: ASSFDRAPDTQY

size: NA
J: TRBJ2-1
V: TRBV6-5
CDR3: ASTGGVYNEQF

size: NA
J: TRBJ1-2
V: TRBV18
CDR3: ASSPYEGGVGYT

size: once
J: TRBJ2-5
V: TRBV2
CDR3: ASNLRGTTQY

size: NA
J: TRBJ1-2
V: TRBV24-1
CDR3: ATSSQDGYT

size: NA
J: TRBJ1-6
V: TRBV30
CDR3: AWRLTGWNNSPLH

size: NA
J: TRBJ1-1
V: TRBV5-1
CDR3: ASSSGQGWTEAF

size: NA
J: TRBJ2-7
V: TRBV6-1
CDR3: ASSEAGGTAYYEQY

size: NA
J: TRBJ1-3
V: TRBV2
CDR3: ASHDLREAGNTIY

size: NA
J: TRBJ2-7
V: TRBV30
CDR3: AWSEQPYEQY

size: NA
J: TRBJ2-7
V: TRBV10-2
CDR3: ASMEVNAYEQY

size: NA
J: TRBJ2-1
V: TRBV9
CDR3: ASSASSYNEQF

size: NA
J: TRBJ2-7
V: TRBV7-2
CDR3: ASSLVTSGSYEQY

size: NA
J: TRBJ2-1
V: TRBV6-4
CDR3: ASSDSTVNEQF

size: NA
J: TRBJ1-2
V: TRBV5-1
CDR3: ASSLGGGAGGYT

size: few
J: TRBJ2-3
V: TRBV28
CDR3: ASSFTVRDTQY

size: NA
J: TRBJ2-7
V: TRBV28
CDR3: ASSSTQGLRYEQY

size: NA
J: TRBJ1-2
V: TRBV12-5
CDR3: ASGLGQGAIVYGYT

size: once
J: TRBJ1-3
V: TRBV7-2
CDR3: ASSFIRGSGNTIY

size: NA
J: TRBJ2-1
V: TRBV5-6
CDR3: ASSWPGTDNEQF

size: few
J: TRBJ1-3
V: TRBV9
CDR3: ASSPDRAGNTIY

size: NA
J: TRBJ2-3
V: TRBV2
CDR3: ASSDPTTSTDTQY

size: NA
J: TRBJ2-7
V: TRBV19
CDR3: ASSRTSGPYEQY

size: NA
J: TRBJ1-1
V: TRBV10-3
CDR3: AISETASEAF

size: once
J: TRBJ1-1
V: TRBV24-1
CDR3: ATSDNRVGGPNTEAF

size: NA
J: TRBJ2-1
V: TRBV7-2
CDR3: ASSLARSGGQHYNEQF

size: NA
J: TRBJ2-1
V: TRBV16
CDR3: ASSQSLLVLNEQF

size: NA
J: TRBJ2-7
V: TRBV18
CDR3: ASSPPSGTGDEQY

size: NA
J: TRBJ2-3
V: TRBV19
CDR3: ASAGRGDTQY

size: NA
J: TRBJ2-7
V: TRBV3-1/TRBV3-2
CDR3: ASSQEKAENYEQY

size: NA
J: TRBJ2-7
V: TRBV23-1
CDR3: ASSQWTADYEQY

size: once
J: TRBJ1-1
V: TRBV30
CDR3: AWRAPGTGGAGTEAF

size: NA
J: TRBJ1-4
V: TRBV3-1/TRBV3-2
CDR3: ASSQNSIGGEKLF

size: NA
J: TRBJ2-1
V: TRBV11-3
CDR3: ASSLSGTSGSSYNEQF

size: NA
J: TRBJ1-1
V: TRBV28
CDR3: ASSKLPGTGNTEAF

size: NA
J: TRBJ2-5
V: TRBV18
CDR3: ASSPTSGRAGETQY

size: once
J: TRBJ1-1
V: TRBV28
CDR3: ASSLQGVNTEAF

size: NA
J: TRBJ1-5
V: TRBV2
CDR3: ASSLGQNQPQH